This T cell receptor (beta chain) is from a study of cytomegalovirus exposure and HLA in healthy donors. Study-wide results and limits: Cytomegalovirus-associated TCR beta chains were listed, numbering 150 to 200. Analysis performed later showed TCR beta chains linked to HLA being more clonally expanded than equally common others. Among donors in an Asian-associated ancestry cluster, a later analysis reportedly found fewer N-insertions than the roughly 700-donor mean. Presence/absence analyses assumed roughly uniform sequencing depth across donors.

The PCR contained 60 Vbeta and 13 Jbeta primers. Produced via immunoSEQ multiplex PCR; TCRdb's table is partial and in-frame only. The table includes tens of thousands of clones, just over 65% detected once. Trimming took 5 bases from V and 3 from J; bases not matched to a gene: 3. CDR1 and CDR2 from the germline V gene are SEHNR and FQNEAQ (reference sequence). This CDR3 region has 14 residues. With regard to this clone: What it binds is not known.

The sequencing sample was made of PBMCs. The chain combines TRBV7-9 with TRBJ2-7; 11 bases align to TRBD1. This sequence was found in a woman aged 25 to 39 in good health and CMV-seronegative. This CDR3 is CASSGQGADYEQYF. CDR3 nucleotide sequence: TGTGCCAGCAGCGGACAGGGGGCGGACTACGAGCAGTACTTC.